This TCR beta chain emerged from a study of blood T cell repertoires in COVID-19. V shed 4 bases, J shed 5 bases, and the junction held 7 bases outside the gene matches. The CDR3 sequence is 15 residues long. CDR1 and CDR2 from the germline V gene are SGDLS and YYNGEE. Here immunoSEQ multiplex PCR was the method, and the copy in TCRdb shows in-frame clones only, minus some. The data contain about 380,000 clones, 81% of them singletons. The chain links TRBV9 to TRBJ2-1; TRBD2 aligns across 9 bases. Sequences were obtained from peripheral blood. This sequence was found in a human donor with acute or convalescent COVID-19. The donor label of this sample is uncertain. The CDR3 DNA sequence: TGTGCCAGCAGCTTAATAGCGGGGGCGAACAATGAGCAGTTCTTC. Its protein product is CASSLIAGANNEQFF.